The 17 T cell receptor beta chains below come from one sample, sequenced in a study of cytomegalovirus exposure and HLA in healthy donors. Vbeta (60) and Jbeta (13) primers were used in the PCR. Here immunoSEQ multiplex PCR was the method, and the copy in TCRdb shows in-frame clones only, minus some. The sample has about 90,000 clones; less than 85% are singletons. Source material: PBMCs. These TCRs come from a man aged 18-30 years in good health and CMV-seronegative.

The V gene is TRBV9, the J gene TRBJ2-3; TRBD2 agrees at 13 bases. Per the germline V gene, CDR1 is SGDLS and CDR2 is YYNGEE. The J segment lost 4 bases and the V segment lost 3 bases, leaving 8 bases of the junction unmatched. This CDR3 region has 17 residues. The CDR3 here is CASSGGTSGTRADTQYF. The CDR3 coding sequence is TGTGCCAGCAGCGGGGGGACTAGCGGGACAAGGGCAGATACGCAGTATTTT.

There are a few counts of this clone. This chain's CDR3 is CASLALAGGPDTQYF. The DNA of the CDR3 is TGTGCCAGCCTGGCCCTAGCGGGAGGGCCAGATACGCAGTATTTT. The chain employs TRBV6-1 and TRBJ2-3, with 12 nucleotides matching TRBD2. Germline CDR1 MNHNS, CDR2 SASEGT. The CDR3 runs 15 residues. V shed 8 bases, J shed 4 bases, and the junction held 7 bases outside the gene matches.

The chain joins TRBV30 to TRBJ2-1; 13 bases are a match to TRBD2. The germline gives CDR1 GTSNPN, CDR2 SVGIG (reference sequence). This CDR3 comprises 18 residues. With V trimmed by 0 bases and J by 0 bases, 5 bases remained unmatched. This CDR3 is CAWSVSRTSGGSYNEQFF. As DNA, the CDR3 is TGTGCCTGGAGTGTAAGCCGGACTAGCGGGGGCTCCTACAATGAGCAGTTCTTC.

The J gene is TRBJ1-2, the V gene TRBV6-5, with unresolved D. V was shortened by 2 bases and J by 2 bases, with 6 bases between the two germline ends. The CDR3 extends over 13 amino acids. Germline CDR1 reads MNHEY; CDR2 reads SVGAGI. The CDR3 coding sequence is TGTGCCAGCAGTTACGGCCTCAACTATGGCTACACCTTC. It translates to CASSYGLNYGYTF.

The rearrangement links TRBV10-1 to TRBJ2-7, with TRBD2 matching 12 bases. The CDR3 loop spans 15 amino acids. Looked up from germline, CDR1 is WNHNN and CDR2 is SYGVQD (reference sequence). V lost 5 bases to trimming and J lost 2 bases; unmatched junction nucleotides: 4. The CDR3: CASSRTSGTPYEQYF. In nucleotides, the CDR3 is TGCGCCAGCAGTAGGACTAGCGGGACACCCTACGAGCAGTACTTC.

The CDR3 nucleotides are TGCGCCAGCAGCAGGGACAGGGCGGCTGGGGCCAACGTCCTGACTTTC. Translation gives CASSRDRAAGANVLTF. The chain carries TRBV5-1 and TRBJ2-6, with 9 bases lining up with TRBD1. The V segment lost 4 bases and the J segment 2 bases; nucleotides outside the gene matches: 4. Germline V lookup: CDR1 SGHRS, CDR2 YFSETQ. This CDR3 has 16 amino acids.

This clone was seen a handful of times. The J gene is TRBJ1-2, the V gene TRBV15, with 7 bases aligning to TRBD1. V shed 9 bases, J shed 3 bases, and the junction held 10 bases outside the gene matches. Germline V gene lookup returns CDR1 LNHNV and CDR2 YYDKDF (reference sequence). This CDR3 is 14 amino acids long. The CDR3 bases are TGTGCCACTGGATTAACCGGGACAGACTATGGCTACACCTTC. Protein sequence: CATGLTGTDYGYTF.

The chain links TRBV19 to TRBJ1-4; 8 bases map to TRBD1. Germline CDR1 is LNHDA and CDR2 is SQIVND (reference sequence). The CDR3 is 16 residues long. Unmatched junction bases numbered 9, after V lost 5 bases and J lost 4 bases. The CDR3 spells CASSPWTGTDNEKLFF. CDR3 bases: TGTGCCAGTAGTCCCTGGACAGGGACGGATAATGAAAAACTGTTTTTT.

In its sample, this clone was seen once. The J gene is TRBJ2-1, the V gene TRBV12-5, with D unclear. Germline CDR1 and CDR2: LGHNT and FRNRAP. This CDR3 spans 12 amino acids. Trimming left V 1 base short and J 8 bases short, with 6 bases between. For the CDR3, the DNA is TGTGCTAGTGGTTTGGCGACTTATGAGCAGTTCTTC. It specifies CASGLATYEQFF.

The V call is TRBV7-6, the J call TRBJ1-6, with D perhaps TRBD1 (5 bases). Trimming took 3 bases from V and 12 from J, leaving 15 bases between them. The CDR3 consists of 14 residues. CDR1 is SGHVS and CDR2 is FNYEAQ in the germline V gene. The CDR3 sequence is CASSFLGERGPLHF. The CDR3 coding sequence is TGTGCCAGCAGCTTTTTGGGGGAGCGGGGACCCCTCCACTTT.

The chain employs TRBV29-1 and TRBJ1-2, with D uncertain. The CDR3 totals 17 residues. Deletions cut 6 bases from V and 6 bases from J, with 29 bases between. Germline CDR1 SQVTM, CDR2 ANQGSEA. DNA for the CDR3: TGCAGCGTCGCCAGACGACCCACGGGGTTGAGGTCACATGGCTACACCTTC. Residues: CSVARRPTGLRSHGYTF.

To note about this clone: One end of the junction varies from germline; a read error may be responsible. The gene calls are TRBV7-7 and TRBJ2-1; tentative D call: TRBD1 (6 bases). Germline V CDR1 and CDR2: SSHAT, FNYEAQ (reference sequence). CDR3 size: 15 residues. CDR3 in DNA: TGTGCTAGCAGTCGCGACAGGCCGAGAAACAATGAGCAGTTCTTC. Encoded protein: CASSRDRPRNNEQFF.

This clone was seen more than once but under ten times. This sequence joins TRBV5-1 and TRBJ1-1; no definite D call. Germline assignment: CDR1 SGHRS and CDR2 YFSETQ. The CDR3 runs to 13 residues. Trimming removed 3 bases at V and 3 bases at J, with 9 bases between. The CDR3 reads CASSSVSDTEAFF. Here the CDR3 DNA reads TGCGCCAGCAGCTCCGTTTCGGACACTGAAGCTTTCTTT.

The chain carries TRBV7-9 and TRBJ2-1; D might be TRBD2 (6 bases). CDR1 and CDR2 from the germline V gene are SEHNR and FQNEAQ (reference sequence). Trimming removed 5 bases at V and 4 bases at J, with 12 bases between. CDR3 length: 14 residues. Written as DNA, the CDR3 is TGTGCCAGCAGCCGGGACTTGATTTACAATGAGCAGTTCTTC. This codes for CASSRDLIYNEQFF.

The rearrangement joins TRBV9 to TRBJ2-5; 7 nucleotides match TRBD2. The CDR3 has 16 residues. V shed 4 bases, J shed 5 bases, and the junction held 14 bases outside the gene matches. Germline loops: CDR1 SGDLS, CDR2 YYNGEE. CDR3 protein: CASSKRGAGVQETQYF. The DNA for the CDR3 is TGTGCCAGCAGCAAGAGAGGGGCGGGAGTACAGGAGACCCAGTACTTC. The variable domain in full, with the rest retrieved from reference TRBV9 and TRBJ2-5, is DSGVTQTPKHLITATGQRVTLRCSPRSGDLSVYWYQQSLDQGLQFLIQYYNGEERAKGNILERFSAQQFPDLHSELNLSSLELGDSALYFCASSKRGAGVQETQYFGPGTRLLVL.

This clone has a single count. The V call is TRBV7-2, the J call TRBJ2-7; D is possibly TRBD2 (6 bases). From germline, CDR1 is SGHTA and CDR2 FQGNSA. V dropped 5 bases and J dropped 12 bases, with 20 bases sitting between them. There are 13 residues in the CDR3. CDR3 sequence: CASSTASYGTGYF. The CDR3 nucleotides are TGTGCCAGCAGCACCGCCTCTTACGGGACTGGGTACTTC.

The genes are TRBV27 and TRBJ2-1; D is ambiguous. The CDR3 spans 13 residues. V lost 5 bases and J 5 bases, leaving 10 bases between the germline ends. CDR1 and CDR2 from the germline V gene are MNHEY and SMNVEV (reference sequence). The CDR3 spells CASSLRRHNEQFF. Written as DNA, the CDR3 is TGTGCCAGCAGTCTGCGGCGCCACAATGAGCAGTTCTTC.